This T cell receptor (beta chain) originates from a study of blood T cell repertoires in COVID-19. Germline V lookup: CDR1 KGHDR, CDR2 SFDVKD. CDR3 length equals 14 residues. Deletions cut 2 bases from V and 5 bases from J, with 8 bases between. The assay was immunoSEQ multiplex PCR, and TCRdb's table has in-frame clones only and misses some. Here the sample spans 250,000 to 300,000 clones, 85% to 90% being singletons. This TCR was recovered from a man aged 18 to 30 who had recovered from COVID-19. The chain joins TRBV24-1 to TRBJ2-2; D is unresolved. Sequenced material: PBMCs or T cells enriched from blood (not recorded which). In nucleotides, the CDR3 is TGTGCCACCAGTGATTACCGGAGAACCGGGGAGCTGTTTTTT. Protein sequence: CATSDYRRTGELFF.